One and the same sample provided the 27 T cell receptor beta chains below, sequenced in a study of blood T cell repertoires in COVID-19. Here immunoSEQ multiplex PCR was the method, and the copy in TCRdb shows in-frame clones only, minus some. The sample has fewer than 450,000 clones; roughly 84% are singletons. Sequencing was done on a sample of PBMCs or T cells enriched from blood (not recorded which). These TCRs come from a woman under 40 who had recovered from COVID-19.

The rearrangement uses TRBV15 and TRBJ2-4, with D unclear. The V end was cut by 0 bases, the J end by 0 bases, with 9 bases between. Germline-derived CDR1 and CDR2 are LNHNV and YYDKDF (reference sequence). The CDR3 is made up of 16 amino acids. This CDR3 is CATSRDPGPAKNIQYF. CDR3 nucleotides: TGTGCCACCAGCAGAGATCCAGGCCCAGCCAAAAACATTCAGTACTTC.

V and J are TRBV20-1 and TRBJ2-5, with a possible D match to TRBD1 (6 bases). The CDR3 loop spans 15 amino acids. Germline CDR1 and CDR2: DFQATT and SNEGSKA (reference sequence). The V and J ends lost 3 bases and 1 base respectively, with 15 bases between them. The CDR3 bases are TGCAGTGCTAGTGGGGCCGCAGGGGTCCAAGAGACCCAGTACTTC. The encoded protein is CSASGAAGVQETQYF.

The V and J genes are TRBV6-5 and TRBJ2-1; 7 positions match TRBD1. Germline trimming cut 6 bases from V and 5 bases from J; bases unmatched to any gene: 4. The V gene's germline CDR1 is MNHEY and CDR2 SVGAGI. The CDR3 loop spans 13 amino acids. The CDR3 DNA follows: TGTGCCAGCAGCTGGGACAGCCACAATGAGCAGTTCTTC. Its protein is CASSWDSHNEQFF.

This chain connects TRBV9 to TRBJ1-1, with D maybe TRBD1 (5 bases). The germline V gene has CDR1 SGDLS and CDR2 YYNGEE. The ends were cut back, 0 bases at V and 4 bases at J, with 7 bases in the middle. This CDR3 has 13 residues. The CDR3 reads CASSVVGPTEAFF. The CDR3 coding sequence is TGTGCCAGCAGCGTAGTGGGGCCCACTGAAGCTTTCTTT.

V is TRBV2 and J is TRBJ2-6; possibly TRBD2 for D (6 bases). Trimming cost V 5 bases and J 9 bases, with 11 bases left between them. Germline CDR1 is SNHLY and CDR2 is FYNNEI. This CDR3 has 13 residues. The chain's CDR3 is CASSPGRDNVLTF. DNA for the CDR3: TGTGCCAGCAGTCCAGGGCGGGACAACGTCCTGACTTTC.

The chain joins TRBV19 to TRBJ2-5; tentative D call: TRBD2 (7 bases). CDR3 size: 14 residues. V gave up 5 bases and J gave up 1 base, with 11 bases separating them. Germline V gene lookup returns CDR1 LNHDA and CDR2 SQIVND (reference sequence). The CDR3 spells CASSWGGLQETQYF. The CDR3, as DNA: TGTGCCAGTAGTTGGGGGGGCCTCCAAGAGACCCAGTACTTC.

The chain uses TRBV28 and TRBJ1-1, with 7 bases lining up with TRBD1. CDR3 length: 16 amino acids. In germline, CDR1 is MDHEN, CDR2 SYDVKM. Losses at the gene ends were 3 bases for V and 7 bases for J; bases not matched to a gene: 14. The CDR3 spells CASSFRLTQGSGEAFF. The CDR3 DNA follows: TGTGCCAGCAGTTTCCGATTGACACAGGGGAGTGGTGAAGCTTTCTTT.

This clone was counted a few times. The rearrangement joins TRBV14 to TRBJ1-2, with TRBD1 matching 8 bases. The CDR3 runs to 15 residues. Trimming at V came to 3 bases and at J to 8 bases, leaving 11 bases not matched to a gene. CDR1 is SGHDN, CDR2 FVKESK, per germline. In nucleotides, the CDR3 is TGTGCCAGCAGCCATCTAGGAGGACAGGGCGGCGGCTACACCTTC. This sequence encodes CASSHLGGQGGGYTF.

The chain uses TRBV19 and TRBJ2-1; 7 nucleotides match TRBD1. V lost 1 base, J lost 4 bases, and 4 bases stayed unmatched. CDR3 length: 15 amino acids. Germline V lookup: CDR1 LNHDA, CDR2 SQIVND (reference sequence). CDR3 residues: CASSIAGTVYNEQFF. DNA of the CDR3: TGTGCCAGTAGTATAGCCGGGACAGTATACAATGAGCAGTTCTTC.

The chain has TRBV4-1 and TRBJ2-5; TRBD2 aligns across 10 bases. This CDR3 contains 17 residues. From germline, CDR1 is MGHRA and CDR2 YSYEKL. V dropped 0 bases and J dropped 4; count of bases not matched to a gene: 8. The CDR3 sequence: CASSQEGSGGASETQYF. CDR3 bases: TGCGCCAGCAGCCAAGAAGGGAGCGGGGGGGCCTCAGAGACCCAGTACTTC.

The rearrangement uses TRBV5-1 and TRBJ2-1; 8 nucleotides line up with TRBD2. The germline gives CDR1 SGHRS, CDR2 YFSETQ. CDR3 length equals 17 residues. Trimming removed 4 bases from V and 4 bases from J; junction bases left unmatched: 13. The CDR3 DNA follows: TGCGCCAGCAGCGGGGTCCTACCGGGGGGGACTTACAATGAGCAGTTCTTC. Amino acids: CASSGVLPGGTYNEQFF.

The rearrangement joins TRBV29-1 to TRBJ2-5, with TRBD1 as a possible D gene (6 bases). V was pared by 4 bases and J by 4 bases, with 16 bases between. The CDR3 has 14 amino acids. Germline assignment: CDR1 SQVTM and CDR2 ANQGSEA. As DNA, the CDR3 is TGCAGCGTTGGAGCAGGGGAAATTGGAGAGACCCAGTACTTC. Translating gives CSVGAGEIGETQYF.

The V gene is TRBV19, the J gene TRBJ2-3, with a tentative D call TRBD1 (6 bases). Per germline, CDR1 LNHDA and CDR2 SQIVND (reference sequence). CDR3 length: 14 residues. V dropped 7 bases and J dropped 4 bases, with 15 bases sitting between them. CDR3 region: CASTLNRDSDTQYF. Here the CDR3 DNA reads TGTGCCAGTACCCTCAACAGGGATTCAGATACGCAGTATTTT.

The genes are TRBV30 and TRBJ1-2; a possible D gene is TRBD1 (6 bases). Germline CDR1 and CDR2: GTSNPN and SVGIG (reference sequence). The length of the CDR3 is 13 residues. V was shortened by 3 bases and J by 7 bases, with 15 bases between the two germline ends. CDR3 residues: CAWREQGAFGYTF. Here the CDR3 DNA reads TGTGCCTGGAGGGAACAGGGTGCTTTTGGCTACACCTTC. The full variable domain, completed using reference TRBV30 and TRBJ1-2, is SQTIHQWPATLVQPVGSPLSLECTVEGTSNPNLYWYRQAAGRGLQLLFYSVGIGQISSEVPQNLSASRPQDRQFILSSKKLLLSDSGFYLCAWREQGAFGYTFGSGTRLTVV.

V and J are TRBV4-1 and TRBJ2-3; 11 bases map to TRBD1. Germline trimming cut 5 bases from V and 3 bases from J; bases unmatched to any gene: 10. In germline, CDR1 is MGHRA, CDR2 YSYEKL. The CDR3 sequence is 17 residues long. CDR3 sequence reads: CASSEWTGGARTDTQYF. The CDR3 DNA is TGCGCCAGCAGCGAATGGACAGGGGGCGCTCGGACAGATACGCAGTATTTT.

The sample holds a few counts of this clone. The J gene is TRBJ1-5, the V gene TRBV4-1; a weak D match, TRBD1 (5 bases). The CDR3 runs 16 residues. Germline V CDR1 and CDR2: MGHRA, YSYEKL. Trimming removed 1 base at V and 4 bases at J, with 14 bases between. The CDR3 loop is CASSQAPERGNQPQHF. The CDR3, as DNA: TGCGCCAGCAGCCAAGCCCCCGAGCGGGGGAATCAGCCCCAGCATTTT.

The chain is built from TRBV28 and TRBJ1-1, with 10 bases fitting TRBD1. The trim removed 5 bases at V and 2 bases at J, leaving 8 bases unmatched. The germline gives CDR1 MDHEN, CDR2 SYDVKM. This CDR3 comprises 16 residues. Here the CDR3 reads CASSAGTGEVNTEAFF. CDR3 nucleotide sequence: TGTGCCAGCAGTGCCGGGACAGGGGAAGTTAACACTGAAGCTTTCTTT.

The chain has TRBV24-1 and TRBJ1-5; D is unclear. Looked up from germline, CDR1 is KGHDR and CDR2 is SFDVKD. CDR3 size: 16 residues. Trimming took 9 bases from V and 2 from J, leaving 19 bases between them. CDR3 region: CATRPSIGGRNQPQHF. The CDR3 bases are TGTGCCACCCGGCCCTCTATCGGAGGGCGCAATCAGCCCCAGCATTTT.

The count of this clone is one. This chain uses TRBV4-2 with TRBJ2-5, with 10 bases aligning to TRBD2. The CDR3 is made up of 18 amino acids. Trimming removed 4 bases from V and 1 base from J; junction bases left unmatched: 12. Germline V lookup: CDR1 LGHNA, CDR2 YNFKEQ. CDR3 DNA: TGTGCCAGCAGCCCTAGAAGATCTAGCGGGGGTGCCCAAGAGACCCAGTACTTC. Residues: CASSPRRSSGGAQETQYF.

This clone was counted a few times. The chain couples TRBV19 to TRBJ1-2; the match to TRBD1 covers 8 bases. CDR1 is LNHDA and CDR2 is SQIVND in the germline V gene (reference sequence). The V gene end was trimmed by 5 bases and the J gene end by 0 bases; junction bases not matched to a gene: 8. CDR3 length: 16 amino acids. The CDR3 DNA follows: TGTGCCAGTAGTGTCGGGACAGGCCAATCTAACTATGGCTACACCTTC. It codes for CASSVGTGQSNYGYTF.

J is TRBJ2-1 and V is TRBV2, with D possibly being TRBD1 (5 bases). The CDR3 has 15 residues. CDR1 and CDR2 (germline): SNHLY, FYNNEI. V gave up 2 bases and J gave up 2 bases, with 10 bases separating them. CDR3 DNA sequence: TGTGCCAGCAGTGAAAGGGGTTCCGCCTACAATGAGCAGTTCTTC. Residues: CASSERGSAYNEQFF. Using reference TRBV2 and TRBJ2-1 for the parts outside the CDR3, the full variable domain is EPEVTQTPSHQVTQMGQEVILRCVPISNHLYFYWYRQILGQKVEFLVSFYNNEISEKSEIFDDQFSVERPDGSNFTLKIRSTKLEDSAMYFCASSERGSAYNEQFFGPGTRLTVL.

This clone was seen a single time. The genes are TRBV4-3 and TRBJ1-1; 7 bases match TRBD1. The CDR3 sequence is 15 residues long. J lost 1 base, V lost 1 base, and 3 bases had no gene match. CDR1 is LGHNA and CDR2 is YSLEER in the germline V gene. CDR3 nucleotide sequence: TGCGCCAGCAGCCAAGGGGACAGAGCGAACACTGAAGCTTTCTTT. Its translation: CASSQGDRANTEAFF.

The V and J genes are TRBV28 and TRBJ2-5; tentative D call: TRBD1 (5 bases). The CDR3 is 11 amino acids. V lost 6 bases to trimming and J lost 4 bases, with 6 bases between them. Per germline, CDR1 MDHEN and CDR2 SYDVKM. The CDR3 region has the DNA TGTGCCAGCAGCCAGGGAGAGACCCAGTACTTC. It translates to CASSQGETQYF.

The V call is TRBV2, the J call TRBJ1-5, with D unresolved. The CDR3 spans 13 residues. CDR1 and CDR2 from the germline V gene are SNHLY and FYNNEI. Between the trimmed V and J ends, which lost 5 bases and 4 bases, there was a span of 9 bases. The CDR3 DNA follows: TGTGCCAGCAGTCCCGACAATAATCAGCCCCAGCATTTT. Amino acids: CASSPDNNQPQHF.

The chain carries TRBV11-3 and TRBJ1-1, with D hard to call. The length of the CDR3 is 13 residues. Trimming cost V 8 bases and J 7 bases, with 17 bases left between them. Per the germline V gene, CDR1 is SGHNT and CDR2 is YENEEA. The CDR3 coding sequence is TGTGCCAGCGGAAGCGGGCGAAGAGGTGAAGCTTTCTTT. This codes for CASGSGRRGEAFF. The full variable domain, in which reference TRBV11-3 and TRBJ1-1 provide the parts outside the CDR3, is EAGVVQSPRYKIIEKKQPVAFWCNPISGHNTLYWYLQNLGQGPELLIRYENEEAVDDSQLPKDRFSAERLKGVDSTLKIQPAELGDSAVYLCASGSGRRGEAFFGQGTRLTVV.

This clone was picked up one time. This rearrangement joins TRBV7-2 to TRBJ1-6, with 9 bases lining up with TRBD1. Trimming took 2 bases from V and 9 from J; bases not matched to a gene: 11. This CDR3 region has 17 residues. CDR1 and CDR2 from the germline V gene are SGHTA and FQGNSA. The CDR3 loop reads CASSLNLGTGIASPLHF. The CDR3 bases are TGTGCCAGCAGCTTAAATCTGGGGACAGGGATTGCTTCACCCCTCCACTTT.

CDR3 residues: CASSFAQGESYEQYF. CDR3 DNA sequence: TGTGCCAGCAGCTTCGCCCAGGGGGAGTCCTACGAGCAGTACTTC. The J gene is TRBJ2-7, the V gene TRBV4-2; 7 positions match TRBD1. V was pared by 5 bases and J by 1 base, with 8 bases of the junction left unmatched. The CDR3 length is 15 residues. CDR1 and CDR2 (germline): LGHNA, YNFKEQ.